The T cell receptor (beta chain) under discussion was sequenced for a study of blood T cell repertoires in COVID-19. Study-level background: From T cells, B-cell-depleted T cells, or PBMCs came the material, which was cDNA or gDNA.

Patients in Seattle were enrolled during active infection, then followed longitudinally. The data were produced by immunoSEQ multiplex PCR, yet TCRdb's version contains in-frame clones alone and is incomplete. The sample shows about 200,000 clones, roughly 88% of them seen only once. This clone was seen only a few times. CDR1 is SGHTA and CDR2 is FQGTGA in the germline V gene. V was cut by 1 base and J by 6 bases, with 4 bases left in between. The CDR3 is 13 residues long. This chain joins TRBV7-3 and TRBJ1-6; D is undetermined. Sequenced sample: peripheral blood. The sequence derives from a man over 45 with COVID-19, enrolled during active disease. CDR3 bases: TGTGCCAGCAGCTTAAAGAGTAATTCACCCCTCCACTTT. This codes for CASSLKSNSPLHF. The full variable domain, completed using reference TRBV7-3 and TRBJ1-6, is GAGVSQTPSNKVTEKGKYVELRCDPISGHTALYWYRQSLGQGPEFLIYFQGTGAADDSGLPNDRFFAVRPEGSVSTLKIQRTERGDSAVYLCASSLKSNSPLHFGNGTRLTVT.